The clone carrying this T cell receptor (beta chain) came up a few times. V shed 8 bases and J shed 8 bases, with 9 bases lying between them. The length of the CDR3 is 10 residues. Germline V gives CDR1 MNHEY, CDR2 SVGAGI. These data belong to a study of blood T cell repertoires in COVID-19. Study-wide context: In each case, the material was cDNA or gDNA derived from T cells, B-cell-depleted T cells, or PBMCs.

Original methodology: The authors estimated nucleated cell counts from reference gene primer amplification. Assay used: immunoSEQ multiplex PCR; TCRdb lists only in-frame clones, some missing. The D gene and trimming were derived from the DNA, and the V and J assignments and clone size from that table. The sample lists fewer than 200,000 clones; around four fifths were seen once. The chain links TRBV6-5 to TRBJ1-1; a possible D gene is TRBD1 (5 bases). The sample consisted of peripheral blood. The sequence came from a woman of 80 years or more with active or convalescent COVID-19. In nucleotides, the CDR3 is TGTGCCAGCGGGACTCGGGAAGCTTTCTTT. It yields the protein CASGTREAFF.